The sequence of this T cell receptor beta chain was determined in a study of shared clonotypes between healthy human individuals. Every subset had its genomic DNA shared out evenly among several immunoSEQ plates. TCRdb's copy holds only in-frame clones and misses some; the assay was immunoSEQ multiplex PCR. The data hold about 560,000 clones, with 70% to 80% observed a single time. This clonotype was obtained from a woman aged 40 to 50 in good health. Some clones in this sample may be carry-over from other donors' samples. The specimen sequenced was PBMCs.

CDR3 loop: CASSADRGPHGYTF. Written as DNA, the CDR3 is TGTGCCAGCTCAGCCGACAGGGGGCCCCATGGCTACACCTTC. V and J are TRBV18 and TRBJ1-2; 10 positions match TRBD1. J was trimmed by 6 bases and V by 5 bases; bases with no gene match: 6. CDR3 length: 14 amino acids. CDR1 and CDR2 (germline): KGHSH, LQKENI.